The 15 T cell receptor beta chains below all came from one sample that was sequenced in a study of shared clonotypes between healthy human individuals. Here immunoSEQ multiplex PCR was the method, and the copy in TCRdb shows in-frame clones only, minus some. Of approximately 350,000 clones in the sample, less than 85% were seen once. Sequencing was carried out using memory CD4+ T cells sorted from blood. The subset denotes: CD45RA-negative fraction. All receptors come from a man aged 25 to 45 in good health.

This clone appeared once. The chain couples TRBV15 to TRBJ2-1; D call uncertain. The CDR3 is 11 residues long. CDR1 is LNHNV, CDR2 YYDKDF, per germline (reference sequence). Trimming took 2 bases from V and 9 from J, leaving 5 bases between them. Here the CDR3 reads CATSRIGEQFF. CDR3 in DNA: TGTGCCACCAGCAGAATCGGTGAGCAGTTCTTC. The full variable domain, with the rest looked up from reference TRBV15 and TRBJ2-1, is DAMVIQNPRYQVTQFGKPVTLSCSQTLNHNVMYWYQQKSSQAPKLLFHYYDKDFNNEADTPDNFQSRRPNTSFCFLDIRSPGLGDTAMYLCATSRIGEQFFGPGTRLTVL.

The V gene is TRBV7-8, the J gene TRBJ2-5; 7 bases fit TRBD2. Germline CDR1 and CDR2: SGHVS and FQNEAQ. This CDR3 comprises 15 residues. V was pared by 6 bases and J by 5 bases, with 12 bases of the junction left unmatched. The CDR3 coding sequence is TGTGCCAGCAGGGACCGCGGGGGTTCGTTGGAGACCCAGTACTTC. Amino acids: CASRDRGGSLETQYF.

The chain joins TRBV7-3 to TRBJ2-3; weak D call: TRBD2 (5 bases). From germline, CDR1 is SGHTA and CDR2 FQGTGA. The CDR3 runs 14 residues. V was pared by 5 bases and J by 1 base, with 10 bases between. This chain's CDR3 is CASSRVGGTDTQYF. The CDR3, as DNA: TGTGCCAGCAGCCGTGTCGGGGGCACAGATACGCAGTATTTT.

This chain joins TRBV6-5 and TRBJ1-1, with 7 nucleotides matching TRBD1. The CDR3 has 14 amino acids. The ends lost 6 bases at V and 5 bases at J; junction bases unmatched: 9. Germline V lookup: CDR1 MNHEY, CDR2 SVGAGI. The CDR3 DNA follows: TGTGCCAGCAGAAGCGACAGGGTGAGAACTGAAGCTTTCTTT. Its protein product is CASRSDRVRTEAFF.

CDR3 protein: CASSLRQGVDTEAFF. The CDR3, as DNA: TGCGCCAGCAGCCTAAGACAGGGTGTAGACACTGAAGCTTTCTTT. The chain couples TRBV4-3 to TRBJ1-1, with 7 positions matching TRBD1. Per germline, CDR1 LGHNA and CDR2 YSLEER. With 4 bases clipped from V and 3 bases from J, the junction kept 8 bases outside the gene matches. CDR3 length: 15 residues.

For the CDR3, the DNA is TGTGCCAGCAGAGGACAGGGGTTAGGGGCACACAATGAGCAGTTCTTC. Translated, it gives CASRGQGLGAHNEQFF. V and J are TRBV28 and TRBJ2-1, with 9 bases that match TRBD1. The CDR3 is 16 residues long. Losses at the gene ends were 6 bases for V and 5 bases for J; bases not matched to a gene: 11. Germline loops: CDR1 MDHEN, CDR2 SYDVKM. Together with reference TRBV28 and TRBJ2-1, the CDR3 gives the full variable domain: DVKVTQSSRYLVKRTGEKVFLECVQDMDHENMFWYRQDPGLGLRLIYFSYDVKMKEKGDIPEGYSVSREKKERFSLILESASTNQTSMYLCASRGQGLGAHNEQFFGPGTRLTVL.

Many counts were recorded for this clone. The rearrangement links TRBV5-6 to TRBJ2-3; TRBD2 agrees at 13 bases. After removal of 0 bases from V and 5 bases from J, the junction contained 0 bases not matched to a gene. The germline V gene has CDR1 SGHDT and CDR2 YYEEEE. This CDR3 spans 15 amino acids. CDR3 loop: CASSLGLAGGDTQYF. The CDR3 nucleotides read TGTGCCAGCAGCTTGGGACTAGCGGGAGGAGATACGCAGTATTTT.

Only a few counts were recorded for this clone. The chain joins TRBV10-3 to TRBJ1-5; D is possibly TRBD1 (5 bases). CDR1 ENHRY and CDR2 SYGVKD come from the germline V gene. V lost 11 bases and J 3 bases, leaving 14 bases between the germline ends. The CDR3 is 13 amino acids. CDR3 loop: CAVWDGYNQPQHF. CDR3 nucleotide sequence: TGTGCCGTTTGGGACGGATACAATCAGCCCCAGCATTTT.

The chain recombines TRBV25-1 with TRBJ2-3, with TRBD2 matching over 7 bases. The CDR3 extends over 15 amino acids. The trim removed 5 bases at V and 0 bases at J, leaving 5 bases unmatched. In germline, CDR1 is MGHDK, CDR2 SYGVNS. The CDR3 DNA reads as TGTGCCAGCAGTTTCACTAGCGTAAGCACAGATACGCAGTATTTT. Its protein is CASSFTSVSTDTQYF.

The chain employs TRBV29-1 and TRBJ2-7, with TRBD1 matching 7 bases. There are 15 residues in the CDR3. Germline V gives CDR1 SQVTM, CDR2 ANQGSEA. Trimming removed 3 bases from V and 3 bases from J; junction bases left unmatched: 11. The DNA of the CDR3 is TGCAGCGTTGAGGGCCTCCGACAGGGCAACTACGAGCAGTACTTC. Its protein product is CSVEGLRQGNYEQYF.

The rearrangement links TRBV6-7 to TRBJ1-3, with D tentatively TRBD1 (5 bases). TRBV6-7 is assigned to the ORF class and has an uncertain function. The CDR3 totals 13 residues. The V gene lost 6 bases and the J gene lost 4 bases, with 10 bases spanning the gap. The CDR3 region is CASSRTTGNTIYF. As DNA, the CDR3 is TGTGCCAGCAGCCGGACAACCGGAAACACCATATATTTT.

The V call is TRBV29-1, the J call TRBJ2-3; 9 positions agree with TRBD2. In germline, CDR1 is SQVTM, CDR2 ANQGSEA. The J segment lost 4 bases and the V segment lost 4 bases, leaving 6 bases of the junction unmatched. The CDR3 contains 14 residues. CDR3 sequence: CSVAASGTSDTQYF. The CDR3 DNA sequence: TGCAGCGTTGCGGCTAGCGGGACCTCAGATACGCAGTATTTT.

The chain couples TRBV7-2 to TRBJ2-7, with no clear D. In germline, CDR1 is SGHTA, CDR2 FQGNSA. V shed 2 bases and J shed 6 bases, with 11 bases lying between them. CDR3 size: 13 residues. This CDR3 is CASSLTSTTEQYF. CDR3 DNA: TGTGCCAGCAGCTTAACCTCCACAACCGAGCAGTACTTC.

The chain uses TRBV11-3 and TRBJ2-3; D is ambiguous. The CDR3 is made up of 12 amino acids. V lost 6 bases, J lost 1 base, and 5 bases lay in between. CDR1 and CDR2 from the germline V gene are SGHNT and YENEEA. The CDR3 is CASSRGTDTQYF. CDR3 nucleotides: TGTGCCAGCAGTCGGGGCACAGATACGCAGTATTTT. Using reference TRBV11-3 and TRBJ2-3 for the parts outside the CDR3, the full variable domain is EAGVVQSPRYKIIEKKQPVAFWCNPISGHNTLYWYLQNLGQGPELLIRYENEEAVDDSQLPKDRFSAERLKGVDSTLKIQPAELGDSAVYLCASSRGTDTQYFGPGTRLTVL.

V usage is TRBV5-1 and J usage is TRBJ2-2; unclear D gene. Germline V gives CDR1 SGHRS, CDR2 YFSETQ. V gave up 7 bases and J gave up 4 bases, with 14 bases separating them. The CDR3 runs 14 residues. The chain's CDR3 is CASSKPESTGELFF. CDR3 nucleotides: TGCGCCAGCTCTAAACCGGAGTCCACCGGGGAGCTGTTTTTT.